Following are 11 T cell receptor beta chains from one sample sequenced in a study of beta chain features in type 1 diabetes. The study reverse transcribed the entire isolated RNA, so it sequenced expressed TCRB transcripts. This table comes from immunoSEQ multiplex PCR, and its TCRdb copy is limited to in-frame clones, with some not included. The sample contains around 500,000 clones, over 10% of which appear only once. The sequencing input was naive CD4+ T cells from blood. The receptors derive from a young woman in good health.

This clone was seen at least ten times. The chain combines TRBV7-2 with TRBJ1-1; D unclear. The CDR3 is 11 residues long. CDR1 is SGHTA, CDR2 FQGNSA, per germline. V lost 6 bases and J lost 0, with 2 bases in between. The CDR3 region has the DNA TGTGCCAGCAGAATGAACACTGAAGCTTTCTTT. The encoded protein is CASRMNTEAFF.

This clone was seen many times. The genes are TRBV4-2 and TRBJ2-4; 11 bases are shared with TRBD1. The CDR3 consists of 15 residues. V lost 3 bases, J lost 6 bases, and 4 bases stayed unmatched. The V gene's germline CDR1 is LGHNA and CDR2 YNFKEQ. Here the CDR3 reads CASSQLGQGGNIQYF. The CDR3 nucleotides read TGTGCCAGCAGCCAGCTGGGACAGGGGGGAAACATTCAGTACTTC.

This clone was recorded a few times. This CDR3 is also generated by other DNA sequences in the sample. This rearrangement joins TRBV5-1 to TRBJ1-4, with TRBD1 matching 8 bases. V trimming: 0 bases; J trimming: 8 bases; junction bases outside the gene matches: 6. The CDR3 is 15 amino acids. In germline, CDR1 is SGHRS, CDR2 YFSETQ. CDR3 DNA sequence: TGCGCCAGCAGCTTGGCGGGGACAGGCGAAGAAAAACTGTTTTTT. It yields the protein CASSLAGTGEEKLFF.

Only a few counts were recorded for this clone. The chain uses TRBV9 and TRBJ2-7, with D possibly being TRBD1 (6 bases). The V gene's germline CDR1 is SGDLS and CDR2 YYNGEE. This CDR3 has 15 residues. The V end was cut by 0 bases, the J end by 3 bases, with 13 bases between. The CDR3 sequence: CASSVEAGVSYEQYF. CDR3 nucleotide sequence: TGTGCCAGCAGCGTAGAAGCAGGGGTAAGCTACGAGCAGTACTTC.

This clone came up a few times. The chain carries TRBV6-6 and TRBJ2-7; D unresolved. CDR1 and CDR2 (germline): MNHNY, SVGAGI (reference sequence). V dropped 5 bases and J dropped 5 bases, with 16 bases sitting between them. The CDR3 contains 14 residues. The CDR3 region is CASSPSWASNEQYF. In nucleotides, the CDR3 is TGTGCCAGCAGTCCCTCGTGGGCCTCTAACGAGCAGTACTTC.

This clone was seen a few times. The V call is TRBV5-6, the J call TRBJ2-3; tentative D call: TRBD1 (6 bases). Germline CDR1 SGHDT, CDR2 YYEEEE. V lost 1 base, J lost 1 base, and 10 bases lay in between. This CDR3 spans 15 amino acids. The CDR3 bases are TGTGCCAGCAGCTTGCCATACAGGGGCACAGATACGCAGTATTTT. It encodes CASSLPYRGTDTQYF.

In nucleotides, the CDR3 is TGTGCCAGCAGCTCCACCGCGGGACTAGGCACCGCGCAGTACTTC. This gives the protein CASSSTAGLGTAQYF. This rearrangement joins TRBV7-9 to TRBJ2-7; 8 positions agree with TRBD2. The CDR3 is 15 residues long. Germline assignment: CDR1 SEHNR and CDR2 FQNEAQ (reference sequence). Losses at the gene ends were 4 bases for V and 9 bases for J; bases not matched to a gene: 14.

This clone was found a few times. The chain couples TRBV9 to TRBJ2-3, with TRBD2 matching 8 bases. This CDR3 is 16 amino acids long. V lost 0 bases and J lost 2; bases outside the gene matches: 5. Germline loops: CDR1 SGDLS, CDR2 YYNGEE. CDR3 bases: TGTGCCAGCAGCGTAGGTGGGACTAGGGACACAGATACGCAGTATTTT. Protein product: CASSVGGTRDTDTQYF.

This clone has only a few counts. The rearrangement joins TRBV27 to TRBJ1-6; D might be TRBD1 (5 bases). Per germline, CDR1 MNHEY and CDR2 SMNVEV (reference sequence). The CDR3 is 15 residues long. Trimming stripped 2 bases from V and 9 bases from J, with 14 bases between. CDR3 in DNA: TGTGCCAGCAGTTTAGAGGGGTTCGGGGGTTCACCCCTCCACTTT. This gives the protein CASSLEGFGGSPLHF.

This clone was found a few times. The CDR3 spells CASSGAGSLGTGELFF. The CDR3 DNA reads as TGTGCCAGCAGCGGCGCCGGGAGCCTGGGGACCGGGGAGCTGTTTTTT. The chain has TRBV9 and TRBJ2-2; a possible D gene is TRBD2 (6 bases). Trimming stripped 3 bases from V and 5 bases from J, with 17 bases between. Germline V lookup: CDR1 SGDLS, CDR2 YYNGEE. The CDR3 has 16 residues.

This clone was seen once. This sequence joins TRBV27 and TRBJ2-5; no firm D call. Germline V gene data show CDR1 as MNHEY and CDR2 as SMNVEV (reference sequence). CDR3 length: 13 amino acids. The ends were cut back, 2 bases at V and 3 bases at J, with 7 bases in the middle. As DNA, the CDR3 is TGTGCCAGCAGTTTAAGGGTGGAAGAGACCCAGTACTTC. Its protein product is CASSLRVEETQYF.